What follows is one T cell receptor (beta chain) and its context. Its antigen is undetermined. These data come from a study of shared clonotypes between healthy human individuals. For each subset, genomic DNA was distributed in equal portions over several immunoSEQ plates. The method was immunoSEQ multiplex PCR; TCRdb's version includes in-frame clones alone and lacks a portion of them. The sample lists approximately 2,000,000 clones; 85% to 95% were seen once. V was cut by 0 bases and J by 0 bases, with 15 bases left in between. The CDR3 has 17 amino acids. Study-wide points: In general, naive subsets displayed greater estimated richness than memory subsets did.

The genes are TRBV23-1 and TRBJ2-7, with D perhaps TRBD1 or TRBD2 (5 bases each). TRBV23-1 falls under the ORF class, with uncertain function. The sample was naive CD4+ T cells from PBMCs. Subset given: CD45RA+ positively selected. The clonotype originates from a man between 18 and 35 years old in good health. Some clones in this sample may be carry-over from other donors' samples. In nucleotides, the CDR3 is TGCGCCAGCAGTCAATCTGGGGGAACCCTTTCCTCCTACGAGCAGTACTTC. It is translated as CASSQSGGTLSSYEQYF.